This T cell receptor (beta chain) came from a study of blood T cell repertoires in COVID-19 (dated by TCRdb to the early 2020s). General notes on the study: Samples covering the acute and convalescent phases of COVID-19 were provided by collaborators in the United States, Italy and Spain. The dataset comprised deeply sampled blood TCRbeta repertoires from subjects exposed to, actively infected with, or recovered from COVID-19. Where HLA class I and class II types were available, the types were taken from metadata supplied by the sample provider, not from assay-based typing. The samples were drawn from two sources: the first 160 participants of the ongoing ImmuneRACE study, and 950 to 1,500 subjects contributed by 6 global collaborators. The prospective study material was composed of cDNA or gDNA derived from T cells, B-cell-depleted T cells, or PBMCs. Nearly every sample came with metadata listing a de-identified subject ID, COVID-19 status, age in years and sex. The repertoires were made available in a free public database intended to serve as a resource for research on the immune response to SARS-CoV-2. Summary of the overall study and its limitations: The quantity of clinical and demographic metadata differed by source and by participant and was supplied without curation.

TCRbeta CDR3 regions were amplified from genomic DNA by means of the immunoSEQ Assay, a bias-controlled multiplex PCR. As for the authors' bioinformatics: Nucleated cell counts per sample were estimated from amplification of reference gene primers within the assay. Sequence reads were collapsed and filtered to measure the absolute abundance of every unique TCRbeta CDR3 rearrangement. Productive Simpson clonality was computed per sample as the square root of Simpson's diversity index over productive rearrangements. The table comes from immuneACCESS by way of TCRdb, which keeps in-frame sequences with V and J called. Part of the clones is missing from these tables; in studies checked, under half for an unresolved V gene and the rest for unknown reasons. V and J calls and clone size follow that table, whereas D and trimming were derived from the DNA. This sample is represented by around 160,000 clones; approximately 80% of them were singletons. Of the sample, 11% is held by the ten largest clones.

In the case of this clone: Its binding antigen is unknown. It has no much larger one-base neighbor in the sample; base qualities were not kept. This same CDR3 is encoded by further DNA sequences in the sample.

CDR1 SGHRS and CDR2 YFSETQ were looked up in the germline V gene. Clipping removes 4 bases from V and 1 base from J, with 3 as the unmatched junction base count. Including the terminal cysteine and phenylalanine, the CDR3 comprises 16 residues. Of the read, only the CDR3 DNA is kept; its 48 bases are in frame from base 1. Participants in the prospective study were enrolled through a virtual design, were aged roughly 18 to 100 years, and lived in roughly 25 United States geographic areas. In the prospective study, participants were assigned to cohorts based on the clinical history participants reported in a screening survey and a study questionnaire. ImmuneRACE Cohort 3 recovered participants were defined by two consecutive negative NP/OP PCR tests, healthcare professional clearance, or symptom resolution. In the prospective study, mobile phlebotomists collected whole blood, serum and a nasopharyngeal or oropharyngeal swab from each participant. Over a roughly 2-month period, participants in the prospective study had the option of providing additional blood draws and questionnaires. Prospective study blood samples were shipped either frozen or at room temperature before DNA extraction.

The chain is encoded by TRBV5-1 joined to TRBJ2-2; 11 bases in the middle match TRBD2. The specimen was PBMCs or T cells enriched from blood (not recorded which). The clonotype originates from a man aged 50 to 59 who had recovered from COVID-19. The nucleotide sequence reads as follows: TGCGCCAGCAGCCTACTAGCGGGGGAGAACACCGGGGAGCTGTTTTTT. This encodes CASSLLAGENTGELFF.